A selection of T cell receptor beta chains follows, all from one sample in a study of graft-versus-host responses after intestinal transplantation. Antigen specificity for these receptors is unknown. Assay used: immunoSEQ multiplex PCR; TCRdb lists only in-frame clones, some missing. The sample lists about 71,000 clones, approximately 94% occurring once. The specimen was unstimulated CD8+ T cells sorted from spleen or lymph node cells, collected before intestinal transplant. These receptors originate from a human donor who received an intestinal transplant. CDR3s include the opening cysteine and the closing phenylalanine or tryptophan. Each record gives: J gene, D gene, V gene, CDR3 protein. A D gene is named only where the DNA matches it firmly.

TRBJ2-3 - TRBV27 CASSPPLPADTQYF
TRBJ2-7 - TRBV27 CASKGLESYEQYF
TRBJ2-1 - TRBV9 CASSAAGTSGNEQFF
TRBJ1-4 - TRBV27 CASSLGWRPEKLFF
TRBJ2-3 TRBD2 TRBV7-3 CASSPGTSGTSTDTQYF
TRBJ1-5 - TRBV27 CASSLSVVSQPQHF
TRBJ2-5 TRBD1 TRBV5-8 CASSPGSGGWGSETQYF
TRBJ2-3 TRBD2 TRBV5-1 CASSLGLAAYTDTQYF
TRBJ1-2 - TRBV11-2 CASSAYAGRDETYTF
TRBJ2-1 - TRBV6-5 CASSSANPNNEQFF
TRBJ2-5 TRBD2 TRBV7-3 CASSPREEETQYF
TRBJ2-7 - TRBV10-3 CAIMGRQPLGGPYEQYF
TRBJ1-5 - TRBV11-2 CASSLGPGEGQPQHF
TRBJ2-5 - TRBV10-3 CAISEGEDSSLETQYF
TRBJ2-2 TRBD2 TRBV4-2 CASSQDRLAGVNTGELFF
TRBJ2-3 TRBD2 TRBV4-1 CASSQWGTSGASTDTQYF
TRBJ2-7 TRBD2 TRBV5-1 CASSLRLGGEQYF